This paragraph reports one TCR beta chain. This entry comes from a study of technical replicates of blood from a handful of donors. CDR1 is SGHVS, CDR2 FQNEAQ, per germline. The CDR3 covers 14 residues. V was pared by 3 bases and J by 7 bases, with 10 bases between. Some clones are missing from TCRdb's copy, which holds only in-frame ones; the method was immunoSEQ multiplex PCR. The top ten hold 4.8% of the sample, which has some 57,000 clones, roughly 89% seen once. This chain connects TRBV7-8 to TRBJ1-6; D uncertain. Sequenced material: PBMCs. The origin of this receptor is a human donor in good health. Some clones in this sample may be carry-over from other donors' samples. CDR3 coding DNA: TGTGCCAGCAGCTTCGAGTCGAGGAATTCACCCCTCCACTTT. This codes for CASSFESRNSPLHF.